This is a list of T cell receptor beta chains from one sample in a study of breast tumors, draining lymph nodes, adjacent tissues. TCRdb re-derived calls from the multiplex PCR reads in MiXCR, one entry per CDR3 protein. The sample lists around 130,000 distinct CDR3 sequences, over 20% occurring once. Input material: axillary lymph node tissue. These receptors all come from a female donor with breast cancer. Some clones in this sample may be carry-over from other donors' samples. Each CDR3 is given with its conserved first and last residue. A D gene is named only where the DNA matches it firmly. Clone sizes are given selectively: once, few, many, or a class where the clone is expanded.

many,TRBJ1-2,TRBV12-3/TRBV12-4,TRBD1,CASSSADTWTGNGYTF,TGTGCCAGCAGTTCCGCCGATACTTGGACAGGGAATGGCTACACCTTC
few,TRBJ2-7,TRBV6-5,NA,CASSPTPGPSSYEQYF,TGTGCCAGCAGTCCCACCCCCGGCCCGAGCTCCTACGAGCAGTACTTC
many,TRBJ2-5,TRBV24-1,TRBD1,CATSSQGAAETQYF,TGTGCCACCAGTTCACAGGGGGCAGCGGAGACCCAGTACTTC
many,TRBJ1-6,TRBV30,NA,CAWSVPPGYNSPLHF,TGTGCCTGGAGTGTACCCCCAGGCTATAATTCACCCCTCCACTTT
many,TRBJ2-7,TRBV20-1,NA,CSAITSSLFGEQYF,TGCAGTGCTATCACTAGCTCTCTTTTTGGCGAGCAGTACTTC
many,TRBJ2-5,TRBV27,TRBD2,CASSFLAGGGETQYF,TGTGCCAGCAGTTTCCTAGCGGGAGGGGGGGAGACCCAGTACTTC
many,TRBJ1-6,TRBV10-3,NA,CAISEEGLNSPLHF,TGTGCCATCAGTGAGGAGGGCTTGAATTCACCCCTCCACTTT
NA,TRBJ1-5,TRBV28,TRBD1,CASSRDRGSNQPQHF,TGTGCCAGCAGTCGGGACAGGGGGAGCAATCAGCCCCAGCATTTT
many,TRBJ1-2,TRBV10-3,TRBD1,CAISESTGGRGYGYTF,TGTGCCATCAGTGAGTCGACAGGGGGCCGTGGCTATGGCTACACCTTC
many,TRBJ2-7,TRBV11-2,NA,CASSHTFAEPLEQYF,TGTGCCAGCAGCCACACGTTTGCGGAACCCCTCGAGCAGTACTTC
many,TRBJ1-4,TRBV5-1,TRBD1,CASSLGQGGEKLFF,TGCGCCAGCAGTCTTGGACAGGGGGGGGAAAAACTGTTTTTT
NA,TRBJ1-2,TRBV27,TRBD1,CASSLPGGRGGYTF,TGTGCCAGCAGTCTACCAGGGGGCCGAGGCGGCTACACCTTC
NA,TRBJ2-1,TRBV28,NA,CASRELAEQFF,TGTGCCAGCAGGGAGCTAGCGGAGCAGTTCTTC
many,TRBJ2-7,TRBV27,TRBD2,CASSLLSGSSYEQYF,TGTGCCAGCAGTCTACTAAGCGGGAGCTCCTACGAGCAGTACTTC
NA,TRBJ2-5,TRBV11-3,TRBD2,CASSPPLLVSSGKQETQYF,TGTGCCAGCAGCCCACCCCTTCTAGTGTCTAGCGGAAAACAAGAGACCCAGTACTTC
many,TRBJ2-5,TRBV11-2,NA,CASSPSTSFGETQYF,TGTGCCAGCAGCCCCTCAACTAGTTTTGGGGAGACCCAGTACTTC
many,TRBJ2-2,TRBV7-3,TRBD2,CASSSRTSGSAAGELFF,TGTGCCAGCAGCTCCAGGACTAGCGGGAGTGCAGCCGGGGAGCTGTTTTTT
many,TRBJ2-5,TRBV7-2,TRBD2,CASGTSAKETQYF,TGTGCCAGCGGGACTAGCGCGAAAGAGACCCAGTACTTC
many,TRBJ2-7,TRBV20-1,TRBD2,CSAQHPLAGGGEQYF,TGCAGTGCACAACACCCACTAGCGGGAGGAGGAGAGCAGTACTTC
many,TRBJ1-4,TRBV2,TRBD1,CASSVGQGTRATNEKLFF,TGTGCCAGCAGTGTTGGACAGGGGACGCGTGCAACTAATGAAAAACTGTTTTTT
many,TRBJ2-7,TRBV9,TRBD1,CASSVGGGDRAMREQYF,TGTGCCAGCAGCGTAGGGGGGGGGGACAGGGCCATGCGCGAGCAGTACTTC
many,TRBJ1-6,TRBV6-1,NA,CATREDSYNSPLHF,TGTGCCACCAGGGAAGACTCCTATAATTCACCCCTCCACTTT
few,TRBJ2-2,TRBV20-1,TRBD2,CSATSGSITGELFF,TGCAGTGCAACTAGCGGGAGTATTACCGGGGAGCTGTTTTTT
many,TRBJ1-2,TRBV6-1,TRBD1,CASSEQGDGYTF,TGTGCCAGCAGTGAACAGGGGGATGGCTACACCTTC
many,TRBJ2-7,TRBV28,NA,CASSSAGSGSYEQYF,TGTGCCAGCAGCAGTGCAGGGTCGGGCTCCTACGAGCAGTACTTC
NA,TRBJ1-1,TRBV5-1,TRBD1,CASRQGQGGTEAFF,TGCGCCAGCAGGCAGGGACAGGGGGGCACTGAAGCTTTCTTT
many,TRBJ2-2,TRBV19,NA,CASSTDFTGELFF,TGTGCCAGTAGTACTGACTTCACCGGGGAGCTGTTTTTT
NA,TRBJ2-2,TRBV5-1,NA,CASSLQGANTGELFF,TGCGCCAGCAGCTTACAAGGGGCGAACACCGGGGAGCTGTTTTTT
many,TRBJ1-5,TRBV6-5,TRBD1,CASSIGTGYQPQHF,TGTGCCAGTAGTATCGGGACAGGGTATCAGCCCCAGCATTTT
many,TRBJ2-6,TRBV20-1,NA,CSARDVSGANVLTF,TGCAGTGCTCGGGATGTCTCTGGGGCCAACGTCCTGACTTTC
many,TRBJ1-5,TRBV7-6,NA,CASSLRPTDQPQHF,TGTGCCAGCAGCTTGAGGCCCACGGACCAGCCCCAGCATTTT